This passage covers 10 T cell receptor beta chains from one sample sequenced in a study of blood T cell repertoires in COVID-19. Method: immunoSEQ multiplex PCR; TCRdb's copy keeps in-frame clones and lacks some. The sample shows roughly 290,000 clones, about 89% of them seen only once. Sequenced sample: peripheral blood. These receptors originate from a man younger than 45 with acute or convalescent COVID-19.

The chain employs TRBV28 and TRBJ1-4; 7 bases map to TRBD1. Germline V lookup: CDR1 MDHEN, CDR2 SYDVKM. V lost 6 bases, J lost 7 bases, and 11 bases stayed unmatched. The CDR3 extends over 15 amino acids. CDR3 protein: CASRNPTGRFEKLFF. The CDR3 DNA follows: TGTGCCAGCAGAAACCCGACAGGGCGATTTGAAAAACTGTTTTTT.

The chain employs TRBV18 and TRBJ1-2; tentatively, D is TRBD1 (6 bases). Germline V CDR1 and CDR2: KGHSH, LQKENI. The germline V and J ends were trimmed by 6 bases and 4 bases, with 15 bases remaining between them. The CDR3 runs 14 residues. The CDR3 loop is CASSQTTGAYGYTF. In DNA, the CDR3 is TGTGCCAGCTCTCAAACGACAGGAGCCTATGGCTACACCTTC.

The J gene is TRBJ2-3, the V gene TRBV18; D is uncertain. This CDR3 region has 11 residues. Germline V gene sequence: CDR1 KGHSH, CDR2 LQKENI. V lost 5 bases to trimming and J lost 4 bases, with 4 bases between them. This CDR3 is CASSTADTQYF. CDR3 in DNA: TGTGCCAGCTCAACTGCAGATACGCAGTATTTT.

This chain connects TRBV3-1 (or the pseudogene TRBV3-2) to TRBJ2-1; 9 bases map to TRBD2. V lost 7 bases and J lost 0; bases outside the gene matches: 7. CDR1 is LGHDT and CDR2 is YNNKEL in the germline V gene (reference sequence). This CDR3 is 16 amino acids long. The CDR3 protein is CASTLAGLSSYNEQFF. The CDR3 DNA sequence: TGTGCCAGCACCCTAGCGGGGTTGAGCTCCTACAATGAGCAGTTCTTC.

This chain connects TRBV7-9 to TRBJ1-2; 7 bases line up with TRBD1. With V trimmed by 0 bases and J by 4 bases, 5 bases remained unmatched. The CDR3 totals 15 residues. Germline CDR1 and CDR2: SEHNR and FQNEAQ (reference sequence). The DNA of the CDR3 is TGTGCCAGCAGCTTAGCAGACAGGGCATCCTATGGCTACACCTTC. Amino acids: CASSLADRASYGYTF.

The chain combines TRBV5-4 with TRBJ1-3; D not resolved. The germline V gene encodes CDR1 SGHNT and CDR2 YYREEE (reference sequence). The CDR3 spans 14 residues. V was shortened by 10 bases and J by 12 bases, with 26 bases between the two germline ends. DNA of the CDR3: TGTGCCGGCCATTCGATAGACACGGGGTCCCACATATATTTT. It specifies CAGHSIDTGSHIYF.

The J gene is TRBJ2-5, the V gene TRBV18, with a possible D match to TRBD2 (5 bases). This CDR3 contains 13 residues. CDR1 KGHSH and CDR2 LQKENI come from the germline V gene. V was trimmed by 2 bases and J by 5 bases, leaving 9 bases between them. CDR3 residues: CASSPGSRETQYF. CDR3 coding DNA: TGTGCCAGCTCACCAGGGAGCAGGGAGACCCAGTACTTC.

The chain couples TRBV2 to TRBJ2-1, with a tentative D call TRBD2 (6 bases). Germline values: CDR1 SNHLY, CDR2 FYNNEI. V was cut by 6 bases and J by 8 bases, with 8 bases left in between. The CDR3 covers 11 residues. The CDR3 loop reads CASRTSYEQFF. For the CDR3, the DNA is TGTGCCAGCAGGACTAGTTATGAGCAGTTCTTC.

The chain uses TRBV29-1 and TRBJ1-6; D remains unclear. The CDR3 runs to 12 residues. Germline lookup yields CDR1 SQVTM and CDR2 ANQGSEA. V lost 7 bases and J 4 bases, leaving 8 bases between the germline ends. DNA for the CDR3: TGCAGCGCGAGGGAGTATAATTCACCCCTCCACTTT. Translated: CSAREYNSPLHF.

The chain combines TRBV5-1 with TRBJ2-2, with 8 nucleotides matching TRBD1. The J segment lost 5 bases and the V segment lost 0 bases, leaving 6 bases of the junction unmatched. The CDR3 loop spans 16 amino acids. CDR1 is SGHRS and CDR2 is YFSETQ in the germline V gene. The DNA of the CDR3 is TGCGCCAGCAGCTTGGCGGGCAGGGGGCGAACCGGGGAGCTGTTTTTT. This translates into CASSLAGRGRTGELFF.